Given below is one TCR beta chain in context. Its antigen is currently not known. One base away there is no much larger clone; base qualities are not given. Genomic DNA was isolated using the Qiagen DNeasy kit from unsorted PBMCs as well as from negatively selected CD4+ and CD8+ fractions. TCR beta CDR3 regions were subjected to amplification by immunoSEQ multiplex PCR with primers that anneal to V and J segments. A synthetic immune receptor repertoire was used to minimize amplification bias, and any remaining bias was removed computationally after sequencing. The authors' pipeline ran thus. Custom Python scripts were used to quantify repertoire diversity as the Shannon entropy index. Unsorted, CD4+ and CD8+ repertoires were examined separately, except in combined analyses, for which CD4+ and CD8+ sequences were merged in silico. Clonal expansion was defined as at least a 2-fold frequency increase after treatment relative to C1D1, with a pseudocount of 0.5 for undetected baseline clones. Singleton clones were defined as clones with 0 or 1 copy at C1D1, and non-singleton clones were defined as clones with 2 or more copies. By matching protein sequences in sorted samples from the same patient, clones expanded in unsorted samples were annotated as CD4+, CD8+ or unknown. Wilcoxon tests were applied to paired samples to test diversity changes from C1D1 to C4D1. Here the immuneACCESS table is served through TCRdb, limited to in-frame sequences with V and J called. Missing clones are a known gap in these copies; in checked studies unresolved V genes cover under half, and the rest lacks a known reason. V and J calls plus clone size are reproduced from that table; the DNA served to infer D and trimming. Counted in this sample were around 20,000 clones; about 85% of them appeared once. The ten largest make up roughly a sixth of the sample.

These data are taken from a study of PD-1 blockade in classical Hodgkin lymphoma (dated by TCRdb to 2020 to 2021). About the investigation overall: Nivolumab dosing was 3 mg/kg intravenously every 2 weeks, continuing until either disease progression or unacceptable toxicity. The study used CyTOF and TCR beta sequencing to define a peripheral blood immune signature of response to PD-1 blockade in classical Hodgkin lymphoma.

V drops 2 bases and J drops 5 bases, leaving 15 bases in between. The CDR3 spans 16 residues, from the cysteine through the phenylalanine. Of the read, only the CDR3 DNA is kept; its 48 bases are in frame from base 1. CDR1 and CDR2, per the germline V gene, are SGHTA and FQGNSA. The intended sense of this specimen's time point label: cycle 2 day 1 (C2D1) of nivolumab. Relapse after autologous stem cell transplantation had occurred in all trial patients, and cohorts A, B and C were distinguished by prior brentuximab vedotin exposure. The trial cohort was composed of about 54 patients with relapsed/refractory classical Hodgkin lymphoma, for whom complete response, partial response or progressive disease was recorded as best overall response. Trial patients were treated with single-agent nivolumab in the multi-cohort phase II CheckMate 205 trial. An independent review committee assessed best overall response by applying the 2007 International Working Group response criteria. Trial PBMCs were obtained immediately prior to nivolumab initiation (C1D1) and on therapy at cycle 2 day 1 and cycle 4 day 1. Peripheral blood was collected in 8 mL Vacutainer Cell Preparation Tubes, from which PBMCs were isolated by centrifugation and then cryopreserved.

Results and caveats for the whole study, not just this receptor: A significant rise by C4D1 was seen in CD4+ but not CD8+ TCR diversity (p=0.0027 vs p=0.16), with the rise being most apparent in complete responders (p=0.02). Baseline TCR diversity was reported to be lower in newly diagnosed patients than in healthy donors, and even lower in relapsed/refractory patients. Among trial patients, those achieving complete response had baseline diversity similar to that of newly diagnosed patients, while diversity was significantly lower in partial responders and progressors. Diversity was lower in patients who began nivolumab less than 1 year after ASCT, so these patients were left out of later analyses to avoid confounding by immune reconstitution. Only a single clinical trial cohort was studied, and what caused the repertoire differences, possibly disease activity or prior therapy, remained undefined.

The sample consisted of peripheral blood mononuclear cells (PBMCs), taken before the second cycle of nivolumab. This sequence was found in a human donor with classical Hodgkin lymphoma. Recombination joined TRBV7-2 with TRBJ2-2; the D gene assignment is ambiguous. The DNA sequence is given as TGTGCCAGCAGCTTACTATCCAACGATGGGACCGGGGAGCTGTTTTTT. Its amino acids are CASSLLSNDGTGELFF.